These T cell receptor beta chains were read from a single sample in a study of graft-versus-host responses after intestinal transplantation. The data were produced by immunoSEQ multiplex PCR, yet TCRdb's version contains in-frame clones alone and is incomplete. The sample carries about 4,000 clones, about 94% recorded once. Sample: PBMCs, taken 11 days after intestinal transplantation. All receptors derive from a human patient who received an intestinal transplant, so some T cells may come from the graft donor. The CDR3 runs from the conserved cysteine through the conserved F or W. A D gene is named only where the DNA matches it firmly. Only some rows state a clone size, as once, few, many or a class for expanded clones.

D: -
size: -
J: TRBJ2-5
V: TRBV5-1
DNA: TGCGCCAGCAGCGCGACCTTCGAGCGGCTAAGGGGGGAGACCCAGTACTTC
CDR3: CASSATFERLRGETQYF

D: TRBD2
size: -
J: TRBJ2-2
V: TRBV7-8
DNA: TGTGCCAGCAGCTATTTAGGGGAGGGATCCGGGGAGCTGTTTTTT
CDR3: CASSYLGEGSGELFF

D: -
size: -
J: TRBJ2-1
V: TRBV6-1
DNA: TGTGCCAGCAGTGACGGATACAATGAGCAGTTCTTC
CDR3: CASSDGYNEQFF

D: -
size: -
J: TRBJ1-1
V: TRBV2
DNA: TGTGCCAGCAGCGATAGACGGTGGACTGAAGCTTTCTTT
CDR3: CASSDRRWTEAFF

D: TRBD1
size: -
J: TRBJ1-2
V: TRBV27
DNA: TGTGCCAGCAGTTGGGATGGGACAGGGTTCTATGGCTACACCTTC
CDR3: CASSWDGTGFYGYTF

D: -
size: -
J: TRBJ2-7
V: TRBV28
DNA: TGTGCCAGCAGCTTGGACAGCCGGGGGCAGTACTTC
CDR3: CASSLDSRGQYF

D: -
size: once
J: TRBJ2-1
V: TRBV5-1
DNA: TGCGCCAGCAGCTTGGCCGGGGGTATCTACAATGAGCAGTTCTTC
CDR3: CASSLAGGIYNEQFF

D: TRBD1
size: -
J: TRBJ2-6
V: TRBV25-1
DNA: TGTGCCAGCAGACCGACAGGGGCCGGGGCCAACGTCCTGACTTTC
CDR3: CASRPTGAGANVLTF

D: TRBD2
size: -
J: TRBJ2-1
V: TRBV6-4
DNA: TGTGCCAGCAGTTACTCGGGGGGTGAGCAGTTCTTC
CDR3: CASSYSGGEQFF

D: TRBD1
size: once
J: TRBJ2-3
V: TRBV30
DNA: TGTGCCTGGAGTCCAACAGGGGGGGATACGCAGTATTTT
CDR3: CAWSPTGGDTQYF

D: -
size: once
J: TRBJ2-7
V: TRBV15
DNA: TGTGCCACCACGATAGGTAACTCCTACGAGCAGTACTTC
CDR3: CATTIGNSYEQYF

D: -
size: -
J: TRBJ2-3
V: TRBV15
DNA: TGTGCCACCAGCAGAGAACCCCTGACGGAGCAAAACACAGATACGCAGTATTTT
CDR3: CATSREPLTEQNTDTQYF

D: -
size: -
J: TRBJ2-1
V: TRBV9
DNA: TGTGCCAGCAGCCCGTGGACAGAAACCTACAATGAGCAGTTCTTC
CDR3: CASSPWTETYNEQFF

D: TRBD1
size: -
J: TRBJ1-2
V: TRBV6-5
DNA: TGTGCCAGCAGTTACAAGGGGGCTGGAGGCTACACCTTC
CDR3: CASSYKGAGGYTF

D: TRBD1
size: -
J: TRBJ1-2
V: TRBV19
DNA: TGTGCCAGTAGTACGACAGGGGTTGGCTACACCTTC
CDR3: CASSTTGVGYTF

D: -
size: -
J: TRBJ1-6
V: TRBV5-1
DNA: TGCGCCAGCCGGGACACCTATAATTCACCCCTCCACTTT
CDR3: CASRDTYNSPLHF

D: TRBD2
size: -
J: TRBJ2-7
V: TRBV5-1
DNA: TGCGCCAGCAGCTCCGGACTAGCGGGAGGGTCTGGGGCCTACGAGCAGTACTTC
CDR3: CASSSGLAGGSGAYEQYF

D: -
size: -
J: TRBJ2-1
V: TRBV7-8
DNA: TGTGCCAGCAGCCCGGCCGGGTCGACTTTCCCGTTCTTC
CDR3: CASSPAGSTFPFF

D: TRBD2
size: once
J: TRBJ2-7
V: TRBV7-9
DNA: TGTGCCAGCAGCTTAATTTCGGGAGGGCCTGTCGAGCAGTACTTC
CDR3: CASSLISGGPVEQYF

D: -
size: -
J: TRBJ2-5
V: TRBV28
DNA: TGTGCCAGCAGTTTATCTCCAGGGGAAGAGACCCAGTACTTC
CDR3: CASSLSPGEETQYF

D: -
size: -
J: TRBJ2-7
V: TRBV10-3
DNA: TGTGCCATCAGTGATGGTTCGGCCTACGAGCAGTACTTC
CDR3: CAISDGSAYEQYF

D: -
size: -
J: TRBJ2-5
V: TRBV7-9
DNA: TGTGCCAGCAGCTTAGGGACAGAGACCCAGTACTTC
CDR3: CASSLGTETQYF

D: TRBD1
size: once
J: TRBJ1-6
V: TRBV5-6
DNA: TGTGCCAGCAGTTTCGGGACAGGGGGTAATTCACCCCTCCACTTT
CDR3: CASSFGTGGNSPLHF

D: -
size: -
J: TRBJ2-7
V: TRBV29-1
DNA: TGCAGCGTTGAAGACTCCTACGAGCAGTACTTC
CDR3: CSVEDSYEQYF

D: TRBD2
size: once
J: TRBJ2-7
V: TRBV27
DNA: TGTGCCAGCAGACCGGGACTAGACGACGAGCAGTACTTC
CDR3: CASRPGLDDEQYF

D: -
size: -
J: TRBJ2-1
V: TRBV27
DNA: TGTGCCACCGGTCCTGGCTCCTACAATGAGCAGTTCTTC
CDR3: CATGPGSYNEQFF

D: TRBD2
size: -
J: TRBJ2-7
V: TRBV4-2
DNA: TGTGCCAGCAGCCAAGAGCCGGATAGCGGGATCTCCTACGAGCAGTACTTC
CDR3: CASSQEPDSGISYEQYF

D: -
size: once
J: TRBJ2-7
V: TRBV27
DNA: TGTGCCAGCAGTCCCCTAGTCGGGTACGAGCAGTACTTC
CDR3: CASSPLVGYEQYF

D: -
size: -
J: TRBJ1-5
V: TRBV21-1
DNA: TGTGCCAGCAGCAGGGTTAGCAATCAGCCCCAGCATTTT
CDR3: CASSRVSNQPQHF

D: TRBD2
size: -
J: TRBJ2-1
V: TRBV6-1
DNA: TGTGCCAGCAGGGGACTAGCGGGAACTGAGCAGTTCTTC
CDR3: CASRGLAGTEQFF

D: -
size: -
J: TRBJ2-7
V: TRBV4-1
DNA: TGCGCCAGCAGCCAATGGGACGGTTCCTACGAGCAGTACTTC
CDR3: CASSQWDGSYEQYF

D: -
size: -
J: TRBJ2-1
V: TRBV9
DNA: TGTGCCAGCAGCGTACTGGTGAGCCCCTACAATGAGCAGTTCTTC
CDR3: CASSVLVSPYNEQFF

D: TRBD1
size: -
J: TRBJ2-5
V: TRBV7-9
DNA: TGTGCCAGCAGCCCGGACAGGGCTGAGGAGCAGTACTTC
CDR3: CASSPDRAEEQYF

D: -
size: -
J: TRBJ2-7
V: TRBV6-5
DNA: TGTGCCAGCAGTTACTCGAGTAGTGTCGACGAGCAGTACTTC
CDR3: CASSYSSSVDEQYF

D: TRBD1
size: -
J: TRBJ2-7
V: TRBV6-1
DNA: TGTGCCAGCAGTACACCGGGACAGTGGTACGAGCAGTACTTC
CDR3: CASSTPGQWYEQYF

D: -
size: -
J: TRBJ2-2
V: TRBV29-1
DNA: TGCAGCGTTGAGGGGGGACTGGGGAGCGGGGAGCTGTTTTTT
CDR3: CSVEGGLGSGELFF

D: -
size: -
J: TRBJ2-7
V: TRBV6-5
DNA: TGTGCCAGCAGTTGGGGTGGCGAGCAGTACTTC
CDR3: CASSWGGEQYF

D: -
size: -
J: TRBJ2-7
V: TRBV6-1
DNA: TGTGCCAGCACTCTCTCCTACGAGCAGTACTTC
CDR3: CASTLSYEQYF

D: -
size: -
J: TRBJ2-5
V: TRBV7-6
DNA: TGTGCCAGCAGCTTAGACGAAGCGGGAGAGACCCAGTACTTC
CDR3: CASSLDEAGETQYF

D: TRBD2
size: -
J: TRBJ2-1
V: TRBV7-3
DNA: TGTGCCAGCAGCTTAGCGACTAGCCCCCGTAATGAGCAGTTCTTC
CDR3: CASSLATSPRNEQFF

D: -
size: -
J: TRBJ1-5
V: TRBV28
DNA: TGTGCCAGCAGTTTACGGCAGGGCCCTAATCAGCCCCAGCATTTT
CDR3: CASSLRQGPNQPQHF

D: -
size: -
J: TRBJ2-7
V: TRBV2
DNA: TGTGCCAGCAGTGAACCAGGAAGTTACGAGCAGTACTTC
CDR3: CASSEPGSYEQYF

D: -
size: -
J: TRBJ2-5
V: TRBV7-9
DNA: TGTGCCAGCAGCTTATCGCTGGCAGTTTGGGGGCGGGAGACCCAGTACTTC
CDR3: CASSLSLAVWGRETQYF

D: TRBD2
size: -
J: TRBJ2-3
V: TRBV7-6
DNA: TGTGCCAGCAGCCCCGACCCCCCAAGCGGGAGCGCAGATACGCAGTATTTT
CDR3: CASSPDPPSGSADTQYF

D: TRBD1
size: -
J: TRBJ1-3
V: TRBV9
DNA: TGTGCCAGCAGCGTCGCCGGGACAGGGGTCGGAAACACCATATATTTT
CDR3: CASSVAGTGVGNTIYF

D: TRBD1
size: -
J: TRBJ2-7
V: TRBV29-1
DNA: TGCAGCGTCCGACCGGGACAGGGAAGCTACGAGCAGTACTTC
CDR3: CSVRPGQGSYEQYF

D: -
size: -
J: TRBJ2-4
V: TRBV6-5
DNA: TGTGCCAGCAGTTACTCAGAGGGCGGCAAAAACATTCAGTACTTC
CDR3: CASSYSEGGKNIQYF

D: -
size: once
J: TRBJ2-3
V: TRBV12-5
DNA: TGTGCTAGTGGTTTGGGGCGAGCAGATACGCAGTATTTT
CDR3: CASGLGRADTQYF

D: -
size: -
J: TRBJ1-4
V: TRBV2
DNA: TGTGCCAGCAGTAACCCCCGGGACTTACATGAAAAACTGTTTTTT
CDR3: CASSNPRDLHEKLFF

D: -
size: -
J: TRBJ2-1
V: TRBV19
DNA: TGTGCCAGTAGCATCCCAGCGGAAGCCTACAATGAGCAGTTCTTC
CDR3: CASSIPAEAYNEQFF

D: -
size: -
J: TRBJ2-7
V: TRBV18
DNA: TGTGCCAGCTCACCCCCGGGACGGTGTTACGAGCAGTACTTC
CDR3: CASSPPGRCYEQYF

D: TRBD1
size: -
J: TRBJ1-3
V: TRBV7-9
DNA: TGTGCCAGCAGTCGAGGGGGCGATGGAAACACCATATATTTT
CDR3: CASSRGGDGNTIYF

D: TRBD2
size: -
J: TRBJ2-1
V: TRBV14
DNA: TGTGCCAGCAGCTCACCGGCTGGCGGGAGGGCAAGTGAGCAGTTCTTC
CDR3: CASSSPAGGRASEQFF